What follows describes a single T cell receptor (beta chain). The antigen is not known. CDR3 size: 15 residues. Trimming pared 3 bases from V and 1 base from J, leaving 12 bases between. CDR1 is KGHSH, CDR2 LQKENI, per germline. The data stem from a study of OX40 agonist ivuxolimab in advanced cancers. The overall study: Hepatocellular carcinoma, melanoma, renal cell or head and neck cancer affected the dose-escalation patients. Aged about 20 to 80 with a mean of approximately 57 years, they were around 83% male. Past anti-PD-1, anti-PD-L1 or anti-CTLA-4 therapy was accepted, and 40% had received some.

Clones were read by immunoSEQ multiplex PCR, and TCRdb kept only the in-frame ones, dropping some. The repertoire holds about 80,000 clones, with about nine tenths as singletons. Study-wide points: CD8+ T cells (on average) carried more expanded clones than CD4+ T cells.

This chain joins TRBV18 and TRBJ1-1; D perhaps matches TRBD1 (5 bases). The TCR was taken from an adult with an advanced solid tumor such as melanoma, head and neck, liver or kidney cancer. The source was CD4+ or CD8+ T cells sorted from blood, collected in a trial of the OX40 agonist ivuxolimab. The CDR3 here is CASSPGVGPNTEAFF. The DNA of the CDR3 is TGTGCCAGCTCACCCGGGGTGGGGCCGAACACTGAAGCTTTCTTT.